A single sample is the source of the 8 T cell receptor beta chains below, sequenced in a study of blood T cells in healthy people across ages. Sample-barcoded 5' priming and a J-beta primer mix drove a second PCR of roughly 6 to 12 cycles. In TCRdb, the 5' RACE reads were re-called with MiXCR into one record per CDR3 protein. The table shows a few hundred thousand distinct CDR3 sequences, with 25% to 30% occurring only once. Sequencing was carried out using blood. The receptors stem from a woman between 65 and 79 years old in good health.

The chain joins TRBV20-1 to TRBJ2-1; 8 bases fit TRBD2. Losses at the gene ends were 0 bases for V and 4 bases for J; bases not matched to a gene: 5. CDR3 size: 15 residues. Germline V gives CDR1 DFQATT, CDR2 SNEGSKA (reference sequence). The CDR3 sequence is CSARDGGGGYNEQFF. The CDR3 coding sequence is TGCAGTGCTAGAGACGGGGGGGGCGGATACAATGAGCAGTTCTTC.

The chain employs TRBV12-3 or TRBV12-4 and TRBJ2-7, with TRBD2 matching over 13 bases. V lost 5 bases and J lost 6; bases outside the gene matches: 10. The CDR3 runs to 16 residues. In nucleotides, the CDR3 is TGTGCCAGCAGTCTCAGGACTAGCGGGGGCCGCGGCGAGCAGTACTTC. Translation gives CASSLRTSGGRGEQYF.

The rearrangement uses TRBV6-6 and TRBJ2-5; 8 nucleotides agree with TRBD2. The CDR3 totals 16 residues. With V trimmed by 5 bases and J by 0 bases, 8 bases remained unmatched. Germline V gene lookup returns CDR1 MNHNY and CDR2 SVGAGI (reference sequence). The CDR3 region is CASSRLAGPYQETQYF. CDR3 coding DNA: TGTGCCAGCAGTCGGCTAGCGGGCCCGTACCAAGAGACCCAGTACTTC.

The V and J genes are TRBV5-1 and TRBJ2-5; TRBD2 agrees at 10 bases. The trim removed 0 bases at V and 4 bases at J, leaving 3 bases unmatched. The CDR3 has 15 amino acids. Looked up from germline, CDR1 is SGHRS and CDR2 is YFSETQ. The CDR3 DNA follows: TGCGCCAGCAGCTTGGCGGGACTAGCGTCAGAGACCCAGTACTTC. Amino acids: CASSLAGLASETQYF.

This clonotype has just a few counts. The J gene is TRBJ2-1, the V gene TRBV7-9; no clear D. The DNA end lines up better with TRBJ2-7; the J call may be wrong. Per the germline V gene, CDR1 is SEHNR and CDR2 is FQNEAQ (reference sequence). The CDR3 is 12 amino acids. CDR3 protein: CASSPVSYEQYF. CDR3 DNA sequence: TGTGCCAGCAGCCCCGTATCCTACGAGCAGTACTTC.

Of note for this clonotype: A much larger clone differs by one base, so this may be a read error. The final CDR3 position lacks the conserved phenylalanine or tryptophan, pointing to a likely read error. This chain connects TRBV7-7 to TRBJ1-1; the D is unclear. Per germline, CDR1 SSHAT and CDR2 FNYEAQ (reference sequence). This CDR3 comprises 13 residues. CDR3 residues: CASSSSTNTEAFL. The CDR3 DNA is TGTGCTAGCAGCTCCTCAACGAACACTGAAGCTTTCCTT.

In the case of this clonotype: The junction shows a germline mismatch at one end, possibly a read error. V and J are TRBV7-2 and TRBJ2-1; weak D call: TRBD2 (6 bases). Germline V gene lookup returns CDR1 SGHTA and CDR2 FQGNSA. The CDR3 extends over 16 amino acids. CDR3 protein: CACSPRDPRRGNEQFF. The CDR3 bases are TGTGCCTGCAGCCCCCGGGACCCGCGGAGGGGCAATGAGCAGTTCTTC.

The chain joins TRBV11-3 to TRBJ1-4; possibly TRBD1 for D (6 bases). Trimming pared 4 bases from V and 8 bases from J, leaving 14 bases between. The CDR3 is made up of 14 amino acids. Germline-derived CDR1 and CDR2 are SGHNT and YENEEA. CDR3 nucleotides: TGTGCCAGCAGCTCCGGACAGCAGAGAGAAAAACTGTTTTTT. Residues: CASSSGQQREKLFF.